This is a list of T cell receptor beta chains from one sample in a study of graft-versus-host responses after intestinal transplantation. These receptors are not linked to any known antigen. Here immunoSEQ multiplex PCR was the method, and the copy in TCRdb shows in-frame clones only, minus some. The sample holds 40,000 to 55,000 clones, around 90% seen once. This specimen consisted of unstimulated CD4+ T cells sorted from spleen or lymph node cells, obtained before transplant. Receptor source: a human donor who was the organ donor for an intestinal transplant. The conserved cysteine and the conserved F or W are not part of the CDR3 here. The order of the fields is V gene, CDR3 length, J gene, CDR3 protein.

V: TRBV4-3
length: 13
J: TRBJ1-4
CDR3: ASSQEGQANEKLF

V: TRBV19
length: 14
J: TRBJ1-1
CDR3: ASSIDPGQGSTEAF

V: TRBV28
length: 12
J: TRBJ1-2
CDR3: ASSSDTPSYGYT

V: TRBV25-1
length: 14
J: TRBJ2-7
CDR3: ASSEGGDKDPYEQY

V: TRBV7-9
length: 12
J: TRBJ1-2
CDR3: ASSATRTGDGYT

V: TRBV7-3
length: 14
J: TRBJ2-1
CDR3: ASSLTLGQGQHEQF

V: TRBV7-2
length: 15
J: TRBJ2-3
CDR3: ASSLSSGAGITDTQY

V: TRBV5-1
length: 12
J: TRBJ2-7
CDR3: ASSPSGRAYEQY

V: TRBV6-1
length: 12
J: TRBJ2-5
CDR3: ASNVDRGSGGQY

V: TRBV7-9
length: 15
J: TRBJ1-2
CDR3: ASSRNFGGRGENGYT

V: TRBV6-5
length: 13
J: TRBJ1-1
CDR3: ASTRFPQGNTEAF

V: TRBV4-2
length: 17
J: TRBJ1-5
CDR3: ASSLNSGRGSYSNQPQH

V: TRBV28
length: 13
J: TRBJ1-4
CDR3: ASSSSDRRGEKLF

V: TRBV5-8
length: 13
J: TRBJ2-7
CDR3: ASSPRGHLSYEQY

V: TRBV6-5
length: 9
J: TRBJ2-3
CDR3: ASSLADTQY

V: TRBV28
length: 16
J: TRBJ1-1
CDR3: ASSSFMGGVHMNTEAF

V: TRBV4-3
length: 15
J: TRBJ2-7
CDR3: ASSQVGPSGRSYEQY

V: TRBV27
length: 12
J: TRBJ2-5
CDR3: ASSTHRGQETQY

V: TRBV19
length: 12
J: TRBJ1-3
CDR3: ASTLTVSGNTIY

V: TRBV2
length: 11
J: TRBJ2-7
CDR3: ASSQGLAGEQY

V: TRBV9
length: 12
J: TRBJ2-5
CDR3: ASSIGGLKETQY

V: TRBV7-6
length: 11
J: TRBJ2-7
CDR3: ASSLAGPGEQY

V: TRBV28
length: 13
J: TRBJ2-1
CDR3: ASSLRLAVNNEQF

V: TRBV6-5
length: 12
J: TRBJ1-5
CDR3: ASSYRQGYQPQH

V: TRBV6-5
length: 13
J: TRBJ2-6
CDR3: ASSLTGPGANVLT

V: TRBV19
length: 12
J: TRBJ2-7
CDR3: ASSIQRASYEQY

V: TRBV5-1
length: 15
J: TRBJ1-2
CDR3: ASSLGTGGAFTYGYT

V: TRBV4-1
length: 15
J: TRBJ1-2
CDR3: ASSQVLIPTHNYGYT

V: TRBV28
length: 10
J: TRBJ1-2
CDR3: ASNTGNYGYT

V: TRBV18
length: 13
J: TRBJ2-6
CDR3: ASSTTGAGANVLT

V: TRBV4-1
length: 13
J: TRBJ2-4
CDR3: ASSQDEGIGGIQY

V: TRBV15
length: 17
J: TRBJ2-3
CDR3: ATSPLGGGGRSGTDTQY

V: TRBV7-3
length: 11
J: TRBJ2-2
CDR3: ASSLLNTGELF

V: TRBV28
length: 12
J: TRBJ1-4
CDR3: ASSVQGVNEKLF

V: TRBV28
length: 11
J: TRBJ1-4
CDR3: ASKGGHYEKLF

V: TRBV7-9
length: 13
J: TRBJ2-2
CDR3: ASSVDRVNTGELF

V: TRBV25-1
length: 16
J: TRBJ2-6
CDR3: ASSEFISSSAGANVLT

V: TRBV7-3
length: 12
J: TRBJ2-2
CDR3: ASSLAGIDGELF

V: TRBV7-3
length: 10
J: TRBJ2-7
CDR3: ASSSFPYEQY

V: TRBV30
length: 10
J: TRBJ1-1
CDR3: AWSTRSTEAF

V: TRBV9
length: 13
J: TRBJ2-6
CDR3: ASSPQGAGANVLT

V: TRBV28
length: 19
J: TRBJ1-2
CDR3: ASSYPGIQSWSTQVFYGYT

V: TRBV28
length: 12
J: TRBJ2-1
CDR3: ASSPRTTYNEQF

V: TRBV7-2
length: 14
J: TRBJ2-3
CDR3: ASSLGTSGSTDTQY

V: TRBV7-3
length: 13
J: TRBJ1-5
CDR3: ATYLGAHSNQPQH